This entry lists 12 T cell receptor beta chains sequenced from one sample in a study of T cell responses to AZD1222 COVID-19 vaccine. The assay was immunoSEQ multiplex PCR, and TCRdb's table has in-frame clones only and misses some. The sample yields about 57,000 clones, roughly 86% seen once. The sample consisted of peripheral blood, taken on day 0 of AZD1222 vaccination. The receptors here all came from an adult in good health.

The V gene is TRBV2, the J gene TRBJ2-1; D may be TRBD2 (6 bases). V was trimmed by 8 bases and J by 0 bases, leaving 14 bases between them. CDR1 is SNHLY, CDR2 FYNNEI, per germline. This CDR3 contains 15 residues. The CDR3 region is CASSGLASSYNEQFF. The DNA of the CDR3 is TGTGCCAGCTCGGGACTCGCCAGCTCCTACAATGAGCAGTTCTTC.

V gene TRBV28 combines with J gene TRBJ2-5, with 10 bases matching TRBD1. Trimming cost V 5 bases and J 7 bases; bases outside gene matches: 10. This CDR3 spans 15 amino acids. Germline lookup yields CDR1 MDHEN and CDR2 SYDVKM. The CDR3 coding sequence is TGTGCCAGCAGTCCGGGCGGGACAGGGGTATGGACCCAGTACTTC. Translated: CASSPGGTGVWTQYF. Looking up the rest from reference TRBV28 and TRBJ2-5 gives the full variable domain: DVKVTQSSRYLVKRTGEKVFLECVQDMDHENMFWYRQDPGLGLRLIYFSYDVKMKEKGDIPEGYSVSREKKERFSLILESASTNQTSMYLCASSPGGTGVWTQYFGPGTRLLVL.

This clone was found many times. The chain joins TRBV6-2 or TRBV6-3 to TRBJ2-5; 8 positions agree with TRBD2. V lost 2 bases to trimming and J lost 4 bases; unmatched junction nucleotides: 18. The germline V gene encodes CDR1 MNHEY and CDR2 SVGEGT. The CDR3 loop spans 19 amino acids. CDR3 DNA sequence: TGTGCCAGCAGTTACCCACTCCTTACGCGGGAGAGCGGGAGAGAGACCCAGTACTTC. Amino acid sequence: CASSYPLLTRESGRETQYF.

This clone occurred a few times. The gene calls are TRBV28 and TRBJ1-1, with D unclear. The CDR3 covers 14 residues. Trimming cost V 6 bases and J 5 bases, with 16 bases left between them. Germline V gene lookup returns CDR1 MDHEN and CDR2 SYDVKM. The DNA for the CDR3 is TGTGCCAGCAGATTACCCTGGGAACAGACTGAAGCTTTCTTT. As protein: CASRLPWEQTEAFF.

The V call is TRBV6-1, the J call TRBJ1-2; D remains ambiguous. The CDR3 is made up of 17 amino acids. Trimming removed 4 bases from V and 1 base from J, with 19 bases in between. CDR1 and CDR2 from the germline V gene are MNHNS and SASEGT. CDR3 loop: CASSALTPRAHNYGYTF. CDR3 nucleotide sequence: TGTGCCAGCAGTGCCCTTACCCCTCGGGCACATAACTATGGCTACACCTTC.

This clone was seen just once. Here the CDR3 reads CASSLTLGGAFF. The CDR3 region has the DNA TGTGCCAGCAGCTTGACGCTGGGGGGAGCTTTCTTT. The chain couples TRBV5-8 to TRBJ1-1, with a tentative D call TRBD1 (5 bases). The CDR3 contains 12 residues. Per the germline V gene, CDR1 is SGHTS and CDR2 is YDEGEE. V was shortened by 1 base and J by 10 bases, with 11 bases between the two germline ends.

The CDR3 DNA reads as TGCGCCAGCAGCCAAGATAGCGGGACAGGGTGGCAAGCTTTCTTT. It translates to CASSQDSGTGWQAFF. This chain links TRBV4-1 with TRBJ1-1, with 9 bases fitting TRBD1. The germline gives CDR1 MGHRA, CDR2 YSYEKL. The CDR3 contains 15 residues. The V and J ends lost 0 bases and 9 bases, in that order; junction bases with no gene match: 8.

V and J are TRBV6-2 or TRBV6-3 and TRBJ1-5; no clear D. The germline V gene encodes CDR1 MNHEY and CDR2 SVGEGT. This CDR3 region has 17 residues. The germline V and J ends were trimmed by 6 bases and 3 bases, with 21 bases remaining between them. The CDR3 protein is CASSPAQRSGNNQPQHF. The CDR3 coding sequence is TGTGCCAGCAGCCCCGCCCAAAGGTCGGGGAACAATCAGCCCCAGCATTTT.

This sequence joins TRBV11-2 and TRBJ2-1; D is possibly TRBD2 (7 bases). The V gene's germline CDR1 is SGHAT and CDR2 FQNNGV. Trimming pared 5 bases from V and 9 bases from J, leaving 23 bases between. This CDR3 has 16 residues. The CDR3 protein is CASSPHGRGGEGEQFF. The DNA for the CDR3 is TGTGCCAGCAGCCCCCACGGCAGGGGCGGGGAGGGTGAGCAGTTCTTC.

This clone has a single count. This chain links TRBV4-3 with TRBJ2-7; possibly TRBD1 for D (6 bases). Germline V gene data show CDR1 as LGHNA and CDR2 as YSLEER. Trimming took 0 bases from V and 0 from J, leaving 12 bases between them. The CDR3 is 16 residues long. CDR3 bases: TGCGCCAGCAGCCAAGACTCGACAGGAAGCTCCTACGAGCAGTACTTC. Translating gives CASSQDSTGSSYEQYF.

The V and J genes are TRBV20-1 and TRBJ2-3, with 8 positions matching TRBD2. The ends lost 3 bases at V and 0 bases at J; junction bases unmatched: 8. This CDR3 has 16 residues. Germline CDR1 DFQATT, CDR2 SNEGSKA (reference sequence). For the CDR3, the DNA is TGCAGTGCTAGTGCCACTAGCGGTCCAAGCACAGATACGCAGTATTTT. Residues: CSASATSGPSTDTQYF.

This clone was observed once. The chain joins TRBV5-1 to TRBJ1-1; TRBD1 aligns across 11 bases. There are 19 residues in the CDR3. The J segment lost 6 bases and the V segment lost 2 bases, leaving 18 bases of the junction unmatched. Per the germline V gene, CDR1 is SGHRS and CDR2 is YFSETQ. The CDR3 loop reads CASSLPPRDRGALGAEAFF. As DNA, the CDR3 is TGCGCCAGCAGCTTACCCCCCCGGGACAGGGGGGCTCTGGGCGCTGAAGCTTTCTTT.